The 19 T cell receptor beta chains listed next were all sequenced from one sample in a study of T cell responses to AZD1222 COVID-19 vaccine. Libraries were prepared by immunoSEQ multiplex PCR; TCRdb keeps only in-frame clonotypes and omits some of them. This sample has about 56,000 clones; 70% to 90% occur once, and the top ten carry about 7%. Sequenced material: peripheral blood, taken 28 days after the second AZD1222 dose. The receptors derive from an adult who received the AZD1222 COVID-19 vaccine.

The chain joins TRBV28 to TRBJ2-1; TRBD2 agrees at 7 bases. V was pared by 2 bases and J by 9 bases, with 7 bases of the junction left unmatched. CDR3 length: 14 amino acids. CDR1 and CDR2 from the germline V gene are MDHEN and SYDVKM. CDR3 amino acids: CASSLKAGDVEQFF. Written as DNA, the CDR3 is TGTGCCAGCAGTTTAAAGGCGGGAGACGTTGAGCAGTTCTTC.

The rearrangement links TRBV2 to TRBJ2-7; the D is unclear. The CDR3 spans 12 residues. V was pared by 4 bases and J by 1 base, with 5 bases between. CDR1 and CDR2 from the germline V gene are SNHLY and FYNNEI. CDR3 sequence: CASSVQSYEQYF. CDR3 DNA sequence: TGTGCCAGCAGTGTACAGTCCTACGAGCAGTACTTC.

The chain couples TRBV7-3 to TRBJ2-3; D not certain. Germline V lookup: CDR1 SGHTA, CDR2 FQGTGA. The CDR3 sequence is 15 residues long. V was pared by 0 bases and J by 4 bases, with 11 bases between. In DNA, the CDR3 is TGTGCCAGCAGCTTAACTTCGGCTCTCCCAGATACGCAGTATTTT. It encodes CASSLTSALPDTQYF. Looking up the rest from reference TRBV7-3 and TRBJ2-3 gives the full variable domain: GAGVSQTPSNKVTEKGKYVELRCDPISGHTALYWYRQSLGQGPEFLIYFQGTGAADDSGLPNDRFFAVRPEGSVSTLKIQRTERGDSAVYLCASSLTSALPDTQYFGPGTRLTVL.

V and J are TRBV5-1 and TRBJ2-2; TRBD1 matches 7 bases. Germline lookup yields CDR1 SGHRS and CDR2 YFSETQ. The CDR3 loop spans 15 amino acids. V shed 0 bases and J 1 base; nucleotides not matched to a gene: 0. CDR3 sequence: CASSLDRGNTGELFF. The CDR3 region has the DNA TGCGCCAGCAGCTTGGACAGGGGGAACACCGGGGAGCTGTTTTTT.

The chain joins TRBV7-9 to TRBJ2-1; 10 bases are a match to TRBD1. Germline V gene lookup returns CDR1 SEHNR and CDR2 FQNEAQ (reference sequence). V trimming: 5 bases; J trimming: 2 bases; junction bases outside the gene matches: 6. CDR3 size: 16 residues. Here the CDR3 reads CASSGGQGGTYNEQFF. DNA for the CDR3: TGTGCCAGCAGCGGAGGACAGGGGGGAACCTACAATGAGCAGTTCTTC. The complete variable domain, with remaining parts taken from reference TRBV7-9 and TRBJ2-1, reads DTGVSQNPRHKITKRGQNVTFRCDPISEHNRLYWYRQTLGQGPEFLTYFQNEAQLEKSRLLSDRFSAERPKGSFSTLEIQRTEQGDSAMYLCASSGGQGGTYNEQFFGPGTRLTVL.

The chain combines TRBV5-1 with TRBJ2-5; weak D call: TRBD2 (5 bases). Germline CDR1 SGHRS, CDR2 YFSETQ. CDR3 length: 14 amino acids. The germline V and J ends were trimmed by 2 bases and 2 bases, with 10 bases remaining between them. The CDR3: CASSFPGDQETQYF. The CDR3 bases are TGCGCCAGCAGCTTTCCCGGGGATCAAGAGACCCAGTACTTC.

The chain joins TRBV28 to TRBJ1-6; D is ambiguous. There are 13 residues in the CDR3. V dropped 5 bases and J dropped 7 bases, with 9 bases sitting between them. Germline lookup yields CDR1 MDHEN and CDR2 SYDVKM. CDR3: CASSTAGNSPLHF. The CDR3 bases are TGTGCCAGCAGTACCGCGGGAAATTCACCCCTCCACTTT.

This chain links TRBV30 with TRBJ2-7; D not resolved. This CDR3 has 11 residues. The V and J ends lost 1 base and 3 bases respectively, with 4 bases between them. Germline values: CDR1 GTSNPN, CDR2 SVGIG (reference sequence). CDR3 sequence: CAWSASYEQYF. CDR3 nucleotides: TGTGCCTGGAGTGCTAGCTACGAGCAGTACTTC.

This chain joins TRBV27 and TRBJ1-6, with TRBD1 as a possible D gene (6 bases). From germline, CDR1 is MNHEY and CDR2 SMNVEV (reference sequence). The V gene lost 7 bases and the J gene lost 5 bases, with 18 bases spanning the gap. This CDR3 is built from 16 residues. The CDR3 DNA reads as TGTGCCAGCACCATACAGGGCGATCAGAATAATTCACCCCTCCACTTT. The encoded protein is CASTIQGDQNNSPLHF.

The chain combines TRBV3-1 (or the pseudogene TRBV3-2) with TRBJ2-7, with a weak D call TRBD2 (5 bases). V shed 0 bases and J shed 0 bases, with 12 bases lying between them. This CDR3 has 16 residues. Germline CDR1 and CDR2: LGHDT and YNNKEL (reference sequence). The CDR3 sequence is CASSQDLSGFSYEQYF. In DNA, the CDR3 is TGTGCCAGCAGCCAAGATTTGTCGGGATTCTCCTACGAGCAGTACTTC.

This chain connects TRBV7-2 to TRBJ1-1, with D maybe TRBD1 (5 bases). Germline V gene sequence: CDR1 SGHTA, CDR2 FQGNSA. CDR3 length equals 13 residues. Trimming stripped 4 bases from V and 5 bases from J, with 11 bases between. The CDR3 DNA sequence: TGTGCCAGCAGCTACGACCGACAGACTGAAGCTTTCTTT. Translation gives CASSYDRQTEAFF.

The chain uses TRBV18 and TRBJ1-6, with 7 bases fitting TRBD1. This CDR3 spans 18 amino acids. J was trimmed by 11 bases and V by 1 base; bases with no gene match: 17. Per germline, CDR1 KGHSH and CDR2 LQKENI. CDR3: CASSPRGGGESRLPPLHF. Written as DNA, the CDR3 is TGTGCCAGCTCACCACGGGGAGGGGGCGAGTCCAGGTTACCACCCCTCCACTTT.

V is TRBV11-2 and J is TRBJ2-7; TRBD2 aligns across 13 bases. The CDR3 has 15 residues. The V segment lost 4 bases and the J segment 3 bases; nucleotides outside the gene matches: 3. Germline values: CDR1 SGHAT, CDR2 FQNNGV. Written as DNA, the CDR3 is TGTGCCAGCAGCTCGCGGACTAGCGGGGGCTACGAGCAGTACTTC. This translates into CASSSRTSGGYEQYF.

The rearrangement uses TRBV10-3 and TRBJ2-2, with TRBD2 matching over 7 bases. This CDR3 comprises 15 residues. V was clipped by 4 bases and J by 5 bases; unmatched bases: 7. In germline, CDR1 is ENHRY, CDR2 SYGVKD. CDR3 loop: CAISGSSGRTGELFF. The CDR3 DNA is TGTGCCATCAGTGGATCTAGCGGTCGAACCGGGGAGCTGTTTTTT.

The chain has TRBV29-1 and TRBJ2-7; D might be TRBD1 (6 bases). Germline CDR1 is SQVTM and CDR2 is ANQGSEA. V was clipped by 3 bases and J by 0 bases, with 9 bases between them. This CDR3 spans 13 amino acids. In DNA, the CDR3 is TGCAGCGTTGAGGGACACTACTCCTACGAGCAGTACTTC. This gives the protein CSVEGHYSYEQYF.

This clone was seen only once. The rearrangement links TRBV7-9 to TRBJ2-1; D is perhaps TRBD2 (6 bases). V lost 5 bases, J lost 10 bases, and 15 bases lay in between. Germline CDR1 and CDR2: SEHNR and FQNEAQ (reference sequence). The CDR3 is 13 residues long. The CDR3 loop is CASSPKLAGEQFF. The CDR3 DNA reads TGTGCCAGCAGCCCGAAACTAGCCGGGGAGCAGTTCTTC.

The chain combines TRBV6-6 with TRBJ2-3, with unresolved D. Trimming removed 6 bases from V and 0 bases from J, with 7 bases in between. This CDR3 is 13 amino acids long. The germline CDR1 and CDR2 sequences are MNHNY and SVGAGI (reference sequence). The CDR3 region has the DNA TGTGCCAGCAGGGAAGACAGCACAGATACGCAGTATTTT. It encodes CASREDSTDTQYF.

This clone turned up a few times. CDR3 in amino acids: CASSYGGLSSYNEQFF. The CDR3 DNA follows: TGTGCCAGCAGTTACGGCGGGTTGAGCTCCTACAATGAGCAGTTCTTC. This chain links TRBV6-5 with TRBJ2-1; maybe TRBD2 (5 bases). CDR1 and CDR2 from the germline V gene are MNHEY and SVGAGI. V was trimmed by 2 bases and J by 0 bases, leaving 11 bases between them. The CDR3 contains 16 residues.

The chain joins TRBV5-1 to TRBJ2-7; the D gene could be TRBD1 or TRBD2 (5 bases each). Germline loops: CDR1 SGHRS, CDR2 YFSETQ. The CDR3 extends over 15 amino acids. V dropped 0 bases and J dropped 2 bases, with 12 bases sitting between them. CDR3 sequence: CASSLVGALPYEQYF. The DNA for the CDR3 is TGCGCCAGCAGCTTGGTCGGGGCCCTACCCTACGAGCAGTACTTC.